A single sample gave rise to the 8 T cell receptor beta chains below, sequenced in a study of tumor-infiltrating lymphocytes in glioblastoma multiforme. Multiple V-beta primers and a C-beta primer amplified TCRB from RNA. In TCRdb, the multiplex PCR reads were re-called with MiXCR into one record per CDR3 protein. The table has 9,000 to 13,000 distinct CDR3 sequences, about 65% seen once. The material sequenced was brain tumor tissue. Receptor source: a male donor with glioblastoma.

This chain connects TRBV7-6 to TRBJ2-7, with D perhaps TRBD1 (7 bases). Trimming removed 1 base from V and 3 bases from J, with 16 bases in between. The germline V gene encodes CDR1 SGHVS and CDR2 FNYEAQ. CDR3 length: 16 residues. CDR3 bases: TGTGCCAGCAGCTTAGGTCCAGGGGGAGCGGGCTACGAGCAGTACTTC. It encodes CASSLGPGGAGYEQYF.

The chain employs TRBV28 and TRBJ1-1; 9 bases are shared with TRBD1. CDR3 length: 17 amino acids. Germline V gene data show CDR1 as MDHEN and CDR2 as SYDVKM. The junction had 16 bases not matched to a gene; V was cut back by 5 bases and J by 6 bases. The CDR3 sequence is CASSLSPLRQGVAEAFF. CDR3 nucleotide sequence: TGTGCCAGCAGTCTATCCCCTCTGAGACAGGGGGTAGCTGAAGCTTTCTTT.

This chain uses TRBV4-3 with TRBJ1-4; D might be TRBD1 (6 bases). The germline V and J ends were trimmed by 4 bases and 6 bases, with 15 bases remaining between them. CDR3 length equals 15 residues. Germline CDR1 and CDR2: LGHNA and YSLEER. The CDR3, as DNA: TGCGCCAGCAGCCCGAATGGGGCAGGGGATGAAAAACTGTTTTTT. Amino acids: CASSPNGAGDEKLFF.

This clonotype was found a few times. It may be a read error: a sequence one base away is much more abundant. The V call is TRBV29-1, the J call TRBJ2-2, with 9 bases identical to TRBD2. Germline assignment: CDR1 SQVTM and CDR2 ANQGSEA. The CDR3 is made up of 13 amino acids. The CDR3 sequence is CSVVAGGVGEPSF. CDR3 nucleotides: TGCAGCGTTGTCGCGGGAGGGGTCGGGGAGCCGTCTTTT.

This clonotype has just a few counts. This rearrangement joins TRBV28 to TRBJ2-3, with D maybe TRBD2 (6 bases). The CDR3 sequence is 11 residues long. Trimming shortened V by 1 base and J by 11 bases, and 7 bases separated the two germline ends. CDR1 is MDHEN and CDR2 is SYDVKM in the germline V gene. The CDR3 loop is CASSLLAEQYF. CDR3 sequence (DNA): TGTGCCAGCAGTTTATTAGCGGAGCAGTATTTT. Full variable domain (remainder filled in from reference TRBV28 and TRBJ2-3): DVKVTQSSRYLVKRTGEKVFLECVQDMDHENMFWYRQDPGLGLRLIYFSYDVKMKEKGDIPEGYSVSREKKERFSLILESASTNQTSMYLCASSLLAEQYFGPGTRLTVL.

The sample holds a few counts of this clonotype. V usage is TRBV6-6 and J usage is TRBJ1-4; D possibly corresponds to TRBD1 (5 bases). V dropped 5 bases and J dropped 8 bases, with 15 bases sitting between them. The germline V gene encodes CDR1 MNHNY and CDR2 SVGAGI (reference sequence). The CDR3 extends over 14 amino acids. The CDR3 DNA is TGTGCCAGCAGTCATGGGGCATTTCTAGAAAAACTGTTTTTT. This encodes CASSHGAFLEKLFF.

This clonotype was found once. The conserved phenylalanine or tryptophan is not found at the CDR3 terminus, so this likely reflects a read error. For the CDR3, the DNA is TGTGCAAGCTGCTTAGCGGGTAGCTCCTACAATGAGCAGTTCTTA. This encodes CASCLAGSSYNEQFL. This chain connects TRBV11-2 to TRBJ2-1; TRBD2 aligns across 7 bases. This CDR3 is built from 15 residues. CDR1 and CDR2 (germline): SGHAT, FQNNGV.

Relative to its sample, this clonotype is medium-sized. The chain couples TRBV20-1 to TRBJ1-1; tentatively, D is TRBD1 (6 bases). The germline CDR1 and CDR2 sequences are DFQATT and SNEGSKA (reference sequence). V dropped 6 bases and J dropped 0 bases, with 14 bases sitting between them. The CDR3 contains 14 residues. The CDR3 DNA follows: TGCAGTGCCCGCCCTGGGGGCCTGAACACTGAAGCTTTCTTT. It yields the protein CSARPGGLNTEAFF.